This is a list of T cell receptor beta chains from one sample in a study of T cell responses to AZD1222 COVID-19 vaccine. This table comes from immunoSEQ multiplex PCR, and its TCRdb copy is limited to in-frame clones, with some not included. This table has roughly 170,000 clones, about nine tenths appearing once. The sequencing used peripheral blood, collected on day 0 of AZD1222 vaccination. These receptors all stem from an adult in good health. CDR3s include the opening cysteine and the closing phenylalanine or tryptophan. D genes are given only for firm matches. Size is stated for part of the rows, as once, few or many counts, or as a class when the clone is expanded.

D	V	J	size	CDR3	DNA
NA	TRBV14	TRBJ2-5	NA	CASSQDVRETQYF	TGTGCCAGCAGCCAAGACGTGCGAGAGACCCAGTACTTC
NA	TRBV14	TRBJ1-6	NA	CASSQGGFNSPLHF	TGTGCCAGCAGCCAAGGAGGATTTAATTCACCCCTCCACTTT
NA	TRBV24-1	TRBJ2-2	NA	CATSPIGEGAGELFF	TGTGCCACCAGCCCAATAGGAGAGGGCGCCGGGGAGCTGTTTTTT
TRBD2	TRBV6-1	TRBJ2-5	NA	CASSDPGLGGAETQYF	TGTGCCAGCAGTGACCCGGGACTAGGAGGCGCGGAGACCCAGTACTTC
NA	TRBV5-4	TRBJ1-2	few	CASSIRGIYGYTF	TGTGCCAGCTCTATACGGGGGATCTATGGCTACACCTTC
TRBD1	TRBV5-4	TRBJ2-5	NA	CASSPDRVETQYF	TGTGCCAGCAGTCCAGACAGGGTGGAGACCCAGTACTTC
NA	TRBV9	TRBJ1-4	NA	CASSVGGNEKLFF	TGTGCCAGCAGCGTTGGCGGGAATGAAAAACTGTTTTTT
TRBD1	TRBV9	TRBJ1-2	NA	CASSVGNRGLYGYTF	TGTGCCAGCAGCGTAGGGAACAGGGGATTATATGGCTACACCTTC
TRBD1	TRBV7-2	TRBJ2-2	NA	CASSSFFTGGWDTGELFF	TGTGCCAGCAGCTCATTTTTTACAGGGGGCTGGGACACCGGGGAGCTGTTTTTT
NA	TRBV6-5	TRBJ1-1	once	CASSYWAGDGTEAFF	TGTGCCAGCAGTTACTGGGCAGGGGACGGCACTGAAGCTTTCTTT
TRBD1	TRBV28	TRBJ2-6	NA	CASSPQGASGANVLTF	TGTGCCAGCAGTCCCCAGGGGGCGTCTGGGGCCAACGTCCTGACTTTC
TRBD1	TRBV29-1	TRBJ2-3	NA	CSVPGTGKADTQYF	TGCAGCGTTCCCGGGACAGGGAAGGCAGATACGCAGTATTTT
NA	TRBV15	TRBJ1-1	NA	CATSADGTNLNTEAFF	TGTGCCACCAGCGCAGACGGCACGAATTTGAACACTGAAGCTTTCTTT
TRBD1	TRBV6-5	TRBJ1-1	NA	CASSFPGQGRKAFF	TGTGCCAGCAGTTTTCCGGGACAGGGGAGGAAAGCTTTCTTT
NA	TRBV9	TRBJ2-2	NA	CASSSGGAGELFF	TGTGCCAGCAGTTCTGGGGGAGCCGGGGAGCTGTTTTTT
NA	TRBV14	TRBJ2-5	NA	CASSQSLNRQETQYF	TGTGCCAGCAGCCAATCCCTGAATAGACAAGAGACCCAGTACTTC
NA	TRBV28	TRBJ2-1	few	CATSSYNEQFF	TGTGCCACCTCATCCTACAATGAGCAGTTCTTC
NA	TRBV28	TRBJ1-2	NA	CASSPGGNYGYTF	TGTGCCAGCAGTCCCGGAGGAAACTATGGCTACACCTTC
TRBD2	TRBV28	TRBJ2-1	NA	CASSPREVYNEQFF	TGTGCCAGCAGCCCGCGGGAGGTTTACAATGAGCAGTTCTTC
TRBD2	TRBV6-4	TRBJ2-7	NA	CASPIWVAGEGYEQYF	TGTGCCAGCCCTATATGGGTAGCGGGAGAGGGGTACGAGCAGTACTTC
NA	TRBV28	TRBJ2-7	NA	CASSLAGQSYEQYF	TGTGCCAGCAGTTTGGCAGGGCAAAGCTACGAGCAGTACTTC
NA	TRBV9	TRBJ2-3	NA	CASSTIGARTDTQYF	TGTGCCAGCAGCACTATTGGGGCCCGCACAGATACGCAGTATTTT
NA	TRBV7-9	TRBJ2-3	NA	CASSLAVTAHTDTQYF	TGTGCCAGCAGCTTAGCAGTGACAGCCCACACAGATACGCAGTATTTT
NA	TRBV27	TRBJ1-2	NA	CASSPGQTANYGYTF	TGTGCCAGCAGTCCAGGACAGACAGCTAACTATGGCTACACCTTC
TRBD1	TRBV7-9	TRBJ1-3	NA	CASSFGQATGNTIYF	TGTGCCAGCAGCTTCGGACAGGCGACTGGAAACACCATATATTTT